This entry is about one TCR beta chain. Its antigen is as yet unknown. Here immunoSEQ multiplex PCR was the method, and the copy in TCRdb shows in-frame clones only, minus some. The table records 90,000 to 130,000 clones, around 84% of them present only once. This record comes from a study of T cell responses to AZD1222 COVID-19 vaccine. Study at large: Pooled together were second doses at about 4 or about 12 weeks. Study-level points and caveats: Only six people who got AZD1222 tested seropositive at baseline. Only after the peak T cell response were repertoires sampled. The breadth and depth of Spike-specific TCRs increased once two AZD1222 doses had been given.

Germline assignment: CDR1 MNHEY and CDR2 SVGAGI. This CDR3 spans 15 amino acids. V shed 0 bases, J shed 4 bases, and the junction held 3 bases outside the gene matches. The chain couples TRBV6-5 to TRBJ2-7; 10 nucleotides agree with TRBD1. The source is an adult in good health. This specimen was peripheral blood, taken on day 0 of AZD1222 vaccination. The CDR3, as DNA: TGTGCCAGCAGTTACTCGAGGGACAGGGGTTACGAGCAGTACTTC. It encodes CASSYSRDRGYEQYF.